One T cell receptor (beta chain) is described in this entry. This entry belongs to a study of blood T cell repertoires in COVID-19. The ends were cut back, 3 bases at V and 1 base at J, with 10 bases in the middle. CDR1 is SGHAT and CDR2 is FQNNGV in the germline V gene. The CDR3 covers 14 residues. Generated by immunoSEQ multiplex PCR, the TCRdb table keeps only in-frame clones and is missing some. Seen here are about 150,000 clones, roughly 87% observed once, and the top ten hold less than 5%. The clonotype comes from a middle-aged woman who had been exposed to COVID-19. The source material was PBMCs or T cells enriched from blood (not recorded which). The chain couples TRBV11-2 to TRBJ2-7; D gene unclear. CDR3 residues: CASSFGTSSYEQYF. The CDR3 region has the DNA TGTGCCAGCAGCTTTGGTACAAGTTCCTACGAGCAGTACTTC.